The clone carrying this T cell receptor beta chain was picked up a small number of times. Its antigen remains unknown. These data come from a study of CD8+CD57+ T cells in acquired aplastic anemia. Whole-study context: 3.2 ug was the average amount of DNA from sorted CD4+ and CD8+ cells. Healthy donors averaged about 10 million reads for CD4+ cells.

CDR3 and TCR beta VDJ profiling relied on a genomic DNA template. TCRdb fed the reads into MiXCR, producing one record per CDR3 protein. Among 40,000 to 50,000 distinct CDR3 sequences listed, approximately 72% were seen once. Study outcomes and limitations: Statistical testing detected no significant gap in CD8+ Simpson's diversity between patients and controls. Sharing between patients and controls was observed for around 30 CD8+ CDR3 sequences.

The germline V gene encodes CDR1 SQVTM and CDR2 ANQGSEA. CDR3 length: 14 residues. The V and J ends lost 3 bases and 5 bases respectively, with 16 bases between them. This clonotype originated in a human donor in good health, serving as a control. Sequencing used sorted CD4+, CD8+, or CD8+CD57+ T cells (not recorded which) from PBMCs. This chain connects TRBV29-1 to TRBJ1-2; D might be TRBD1 (5 bases). The CDR3 protein is CSVDERTGEYGYTF. CDR3 nucleotide sequence: TGCAGCGTTGATGAACGGACGGGGGAATATGGCTACACCTTC.